The TCR beta chain under discussion was sequenced for a study of blood T cell repertoires in COVID-19. In the authors' methods: From reference gene primer amplification, estimates of nucleated cell counts were derived. The repertoire was sequenced with immunoSEQ multiplex PCR; TCRdb's copy has only in-frame clones and lacks some. V, J and clone size were drawn from that table, and D and trimming were deduced from the DNA. The sample lists 250,000 to 300,000 clones; around 84% were seen once. Trimming took 0 bases from V and 0 from J; bases not matched to a gene: 4. The CDR3 is 16 residues long. Germline loops: CDR1 MNHEY, CDR2 SVGAGI.

The rearrangement uses TRBV6-5 and TRBJ2-7; TRBD2 matches 8 bases. This TCR came from a man aged 55-75 years with acute or convalescent COVID-19. The sequencing input was peripheral blood. The CDR3 here is CASSYSSGASSYEQYF. DNA for the CDR3: TGTGCCAGCAGTTACTCTAGCGGGGCGAGCTCCTACGAGCAGTACTTC.